One and the same sample provided the 18 T cell receptor beta chains below, sequenced in a study of blood T cell repertoires in COVID-19. Repertoires were generated with immunoSEQ multiplex PCR, while TCRdb's copy carries only in-frame clones and drops some. Here the sample spans approximately 270,000 clones, roughly 85% being singletons. Input material: PBMCs or T cells enriched from blood (not recorded which). The origin of the receptors is a woman aged 45-60 years who had recovered from COVID-19.

The chain carries TRBV3-1 (or the pseudogene TRBV3-2) and TRBJ2-3; D gene unclear. The CDR3 length is 14 residues. Trimming stripped 0 bases from V and 3 bases from J, with 7 bases between. Per germline, CDR1 LGHDT and CDR2 YNNKEL (reference sequence). CDR3 residues: CASSQDVRTDTQYF. CDR3 DNA sequence: TGTGCCAGCAGCCAAGACGTCCGTACAGATACGCAGTATTTT.

The V call is TRBV9, the J call TRBJ2-7; possibly TRBD2 for D (5 bases). CDR3 length equals 14 residues. The germline V gene encodes CDR1 SGDLS and CDR2 YYNGEE. Trimming removed 2 bases from V and 0 bases from J, with 9 bases in between. In nucleotides, the CDR3 is TGTGCCAGCAGCGTCGGTAGCGTCTCCTACGAGCAGTACTTC. Its protein product is CASSVGSVSYEQYF.

Regarding this clone: Other nucleotide sequences from this sample produce the same CDR3. V usage is TRBV7-9 and J usage is TRBJ2-3; tentative D call: TRBD2 (6 bases). Germline V gene sequence: CDR1 SEHNR, CDR2 FQNEAQ (reference sequence). V was pared by 5 bases and J by 0 bases, with 12 bases between. The CDR3 sequence is 15 residues long. CDR3 nucleotide sequence: TGTGCCAGCAGCCCGCCGGGGGTGAGCACAGATACGCAGTATTTT. Protein product: CASSPPGVSTDTQYF.

The chain joins TRBV5-1 to TRBJ1-1; 7 positions agree with TRBD1. The CDR3 contains 14 residues. Germline V lookup: CDR1 SGHRS, CDR2 YFSETQ. After removal of 6 bases from V and 1 base from J, the junction contained 6 bases not matched to a gene. The CDR3 region has the DNA TGCGCCAGCACCCCGGGGGACAGGAACACTGAAGCTTTCTTT. It specifies CASTPGDRNTEAFF.

This chain joins TRBV28 and TRBJ1-1; 8 nucleotides agree with TRBD1. V was clipped by 6 bases and J by 2 bases; unmatched bases: 5. The CDR3 runs 14 residues. Germline V gene lookup returns CDR1 MDHEN and CDR2 SYDVKM. The CDR3 DNA follows: TGTGCCAGCAGGGGGACAGGCCCCAACACTGAAGCTTTCTTT. The encoded protein is CASRGTGPNTEAFF. Supplemented by reference TRBV28 and TRBJ1-1, the full variable domain reads DVKVTQSSRYLVKRTGEKVFLECVQDMDHENMFWYRQDPGLGLRLIYFSYDVKMKEKGDIPEGYSVSREKKERFSLILESASTNQTSMYLCASRGTGPNTEAFFGQGTRLTVV.

This chain connects TRBV7-2 to TRBJ2-7, with TRBD1 identical over 9 bases. In germline, CDR1 is SGHTA, CDR2 FQGNSA. The CDR3 consists of 15 residues. Germline trimming cut 4 bases from V and 1 base from J; bases unmatched to any gene: 5. Here the CDR3 DNA reads TGTGCCAGCAGCTCGCTCGGGACAGGGTCCTACGAGCAGTACTTC. It specifies CASSSLGTGSYEQYF.

The rearrangement links TRBV19 to TRBJ1-5; 7 bases agree with TRBD1. The V gene's germline CDR1 is LNHDA and CDR2 SQIVND (reference sequence). There are 14 residues in the CDR3. V shed 5 bases, J shed 6 bases, and the junction held 7 bases outside the gene matches. The chain's CDR3 is CASSPWDSPQPQHF. In DNA form, the CDR3 reads TGTGCCAGTAGTCCCTGGGACAGTCCTCAGCCCCAGCATTTT.

This clone is a singleton in its sample. Within the sample, other DNA sequences also encode this same CDR3. The chain couples TRBV2 to TRBJ2-3, with 12 positions matching TRBD2. This CDR3 is built from 14 residues. The J segment lost 1 base and the V segment lost 8 bases, leaving 1 base of the junction unmatched. CDR1 and CDR2 from the germline V gene are SNHLY and FYNNEI. The DNA for the CDR3 is TGTGCCAGCTCTAGCGGGAGGGGCACAGATACGCAGTATTTT. Amino acid sequence: CASSSGRGTDTQYF.

The rearrangement links TRBV4-1 to TRBJ2-1; D perhaps matches TRBD2 (6 bases). Trimming cost V 6 bases and J 4 bases, with 16 bases left between them. The CDR3 runs 15 residues. CDR1 is MGHRA and CDR2 is YSYEKL in the germline V gene. CDR3 sequence reads: CASSLKEGRYNEQFF. Here the CDR3 DNA reads TGCGCCAGCAGTTTGAAGGAGGGCCGTTACAATGAGCAGTTCTTC.

The sample holds one count of this clone. The chain recombines TRBV10-3 with TRBJ2-1; 7 nucleotides agree with TRBD2. Trimming removed 0 bases from V and 7 bases from J; junction bases left unmatched: 9. Germline V gene data show CDR1 as ENHRY and CDR2 as SYGVKD. This CDR3 is built from 16 residues. The CDR3 region is CAISESEKRGGNEQFF. The CDR3, as DNA: TGTGCCATCAGTGAGTCGGAGAAGCGGGGAGGGAATGAGCAGTTCTTC.

This chain connects TRBV6-5 to TRBJ2-2, with TRBD1 matching 8 bases. The V gene's germline CDR1 is MNHEY and CDR2 SVGAGI. This CDR3 spans 16 amino acids. V dropped 4 bases and J dropped 2; count of bases not matched to a gene: 6. CDR3 in DNA: TGTGCCAGCAGTTCGACCGACAGGGGAAACACCGGGGAGCTGTTTTTT. It translates to CASSSTDRGNTGELFF.

The rearrangement links TRBV7-9 to TRBJ1-2; D is perhaps TRBD1 (6 bases). The CDR3 runs to 15 residues. Germline values: CDR1 SEHNR, CDR2 FQNEAQ (reference sequence). With 6 bases removed from V and 1 base from J, the gap between germline ends came to 15 bases. The CDR3 nucleotides read TGTGCCAGCAGGACTTTTGAGGGGGTTAACTATGGCTACACCTTC. This sequence encodes CASRTFEGVNYGYTF.

This clone was detected once. Here the CDR3 DNA reads TGTGCCAGCAGCCGGAGGGGAAACACTGAAGCTTTCTTT. It is translated as CASSRRGNTEAFF. J is TRBJ1-1 and V is TRBV12-3 or TRBV12-4, with a tentative D call TRBD1 (5 bases). Deletions cut 6 bases from V and 2 bases from J, with 10 bases between. The CDR3 runs to 13 residues.

This chain links TRBV3-1 (or the pseudogene TRBV3-2) with TRBJ1-1; D might be TRBD1 (6 bases). The V gene's germline CDR1 is LGHDT and CDR2 YNNKEL (reference sequence). The V end lost 1 base, the J end lost 2 bases, and 14 bases lay between the germline ends. CDR3 length: 16 residues. This CDR3 reads CASSQGATGYNTEAFF. The CDR3 DNA reads TGTGCCAGCAGCCAAGGAGCGACAGGATATAACACTGAAGCTTTCTTT.

This clone was observed a single time. V gene TRBV19 combines with J gene TRBJ2-1; D might be TRBD2 (6 bases). The CDR3 runs to 15 residues. The V end lost 3 bases, the J end lost 6 bases, and 15 bases lay between the germline ends. Per the germline V gene, CDR1 is LNHDA and CDR2 is SQIVND (reference sequence). CDR3 nucleotides: TGTGCCAGTAGTATTTACGGGAGTTCCCTCAATGAGCAGTTCTTC. Translated, it gives CASSIYGSSLNEQFF.

The genes are TRBV3-1 (or the pseudogene TRBV3-2) and TRBJ2-7; D not resolved. V shed 1 base and J shed 2 bases, with 12 bases lying between them. Germline assignment: CDR1 LGHDT and CDR2 YNNKEL (reference sequence). The CDR3 loop spans 15 amino acids. CDR3 region: CASSQAMADTYEQYF. CDR3 sequence (DNA): TGTGCCAGCAGCCAAGCAATGGCTGATACCTACGAGCAGTACTTC.

This chain joins TRBV5-4 and TRBJ1-2; 7 nucleotides line up with TRBD1. CDR1 is SGHNT, CDR2 YYREEE, per germline (reference sequence). The CDR3 contains 15 residues. With 3 bases clipped from V and 4 bases from J, the junction kept 9 bases outside the gene matches. In DNA form, the CDR3 reads TGTGCCAGCAGCTCAATCCTCGACAGGGTCTATGGCTACACCTTC. It codes for CASSSILDRVYGYTF.

J is TRBJ1-2 and V is TRBV6-6; TRBD1 matches at 8 bases. This CDR3 contains 15 residues. With 6 bases clipped from V and 2 bases from J, the junction kept 8 bases outside the gene matches. In germline, CDR1 is MNHNY, CDR2 SVGAGI (reference sequence). CDR3 residues: CASSPDRGRNYGYTF. In nucleotides, the CDR3 is TGTGCCAGCAGCCCAGACAGGGGACGCAACTATGGCTACACCTTC.